This T cell receptor (beta chain) was captured in a study of T cells in Graves' hyperthyroidism and ophthalmopathy. Study-level points and caveats: Blood also held most thyroid clonotypes expanded beyond 0.001.

The study defined stable Graves' hyperthyroidism as no ophthalmopathy progression within 18 months. Investigators excluded patients with uncontrolled infection, other autoimmune disease, pregnancy or lactation. Diagnosing involved the use of clinical symptoms, serum thyroxine and TRAb, thyroid ultrasound and orbital computed tomography. TCR beta CDR3 region amplification was performed from RNA transcripts. First-round RT-PCR with HTBI primers amplified the TCR CDR3 region. Each CDR3 protein is one row after TCRdb ran MiXCR on the multiplex PCR reads. The data contain a few hundred thousand distinct CDR3 sequences, just over 45% of them singletons. The V end lost 3 bases, the J end lost 0 bases, and 15 bases lay between the germline ends. This CDR3 has 17 residues. CDR1 and CDR2 (germline): KGHSH, LQKENI. On this clonotype: Its antigen remains unidentified.

This TCR came from a woman aged 18 to 35 with Graves' hyperthyroidism. The J gene is TRBJ1-5, the V gene TRBV18, with D unresolved. Sample: peripheral blood or thyroid tissue (not recorded which). CDR3 sequence (DNA): TGTGCCAGCTCACCCGGACCCCACCCGAATAGCAATCAGCCCCAGCATTTT. Amino acids: CASSPGPHPNSNQPQHF.